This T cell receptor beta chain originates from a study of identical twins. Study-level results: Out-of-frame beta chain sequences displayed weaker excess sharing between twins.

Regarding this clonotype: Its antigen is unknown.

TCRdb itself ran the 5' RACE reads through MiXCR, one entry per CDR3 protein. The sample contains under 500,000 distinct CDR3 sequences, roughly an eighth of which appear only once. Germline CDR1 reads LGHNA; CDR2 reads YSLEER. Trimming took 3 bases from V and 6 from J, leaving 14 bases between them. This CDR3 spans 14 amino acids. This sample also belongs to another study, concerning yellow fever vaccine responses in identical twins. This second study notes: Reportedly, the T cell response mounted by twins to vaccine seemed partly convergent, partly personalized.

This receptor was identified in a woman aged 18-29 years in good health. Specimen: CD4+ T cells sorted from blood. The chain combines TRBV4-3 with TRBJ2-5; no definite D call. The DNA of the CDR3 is TGCGCCAGCAGCCAGAGTCAGCGTACGAAGACCCAGTACTTC. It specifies CASSQSQRTKTQYF.